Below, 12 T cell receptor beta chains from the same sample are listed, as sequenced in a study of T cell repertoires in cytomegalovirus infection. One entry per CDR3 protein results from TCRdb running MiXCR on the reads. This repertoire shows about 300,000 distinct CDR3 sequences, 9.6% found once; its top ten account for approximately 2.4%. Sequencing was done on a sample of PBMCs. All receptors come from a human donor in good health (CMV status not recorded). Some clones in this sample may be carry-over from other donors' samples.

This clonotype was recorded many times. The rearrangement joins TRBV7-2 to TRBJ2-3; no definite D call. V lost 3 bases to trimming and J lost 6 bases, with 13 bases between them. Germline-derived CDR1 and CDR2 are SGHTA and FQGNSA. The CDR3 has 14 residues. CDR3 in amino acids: CASSFGTKSDTQYF. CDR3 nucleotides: TGTGCCAGCAGCTTTGGAACAAAATCTGATACGCAGTATTTT.

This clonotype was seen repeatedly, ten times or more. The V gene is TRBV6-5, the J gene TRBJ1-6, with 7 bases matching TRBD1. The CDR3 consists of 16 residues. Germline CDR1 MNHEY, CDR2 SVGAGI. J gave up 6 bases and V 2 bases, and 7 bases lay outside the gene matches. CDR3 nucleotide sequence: TGTGCCAGCAGTTACCGACAGGGTGGCCCTAATTCACCCCTCCACTTT. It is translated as CASSYRQGGPNSPLHF.

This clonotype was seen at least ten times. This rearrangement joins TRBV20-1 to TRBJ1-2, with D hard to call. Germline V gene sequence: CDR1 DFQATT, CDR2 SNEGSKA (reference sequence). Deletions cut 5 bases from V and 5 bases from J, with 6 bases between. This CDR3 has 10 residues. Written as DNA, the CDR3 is TGCAGTGCTGGGCAATATGGCTACACCTTC. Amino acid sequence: CSAGQYGYTF.

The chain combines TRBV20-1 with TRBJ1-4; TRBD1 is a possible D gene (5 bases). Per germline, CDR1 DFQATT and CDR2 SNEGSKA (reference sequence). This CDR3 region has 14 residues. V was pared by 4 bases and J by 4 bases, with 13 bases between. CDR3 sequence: CSAIRGRGNEKLFF. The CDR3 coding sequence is TGCAGTGCTATTAGGGGACGGGGTAATGAAAAACTGTTTTTT.

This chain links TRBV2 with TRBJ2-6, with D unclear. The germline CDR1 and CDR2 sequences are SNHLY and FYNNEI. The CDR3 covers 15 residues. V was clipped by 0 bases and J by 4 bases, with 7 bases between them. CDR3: CASSEAVGGANVLTF. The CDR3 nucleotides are TGTGCCAGCAGTGAAGCGGTAGGGGGGGCCAACGTCCTGACTTTC.

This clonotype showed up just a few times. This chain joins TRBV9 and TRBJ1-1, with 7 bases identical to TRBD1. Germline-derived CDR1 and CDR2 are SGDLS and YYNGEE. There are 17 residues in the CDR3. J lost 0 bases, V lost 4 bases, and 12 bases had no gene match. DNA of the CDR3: TGTGCCAGCAGCCCCAGACAGGGAATGGGAGTGAACACTGAAGCTTTCTTT. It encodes CASSPRQGMGVNTEAFF.

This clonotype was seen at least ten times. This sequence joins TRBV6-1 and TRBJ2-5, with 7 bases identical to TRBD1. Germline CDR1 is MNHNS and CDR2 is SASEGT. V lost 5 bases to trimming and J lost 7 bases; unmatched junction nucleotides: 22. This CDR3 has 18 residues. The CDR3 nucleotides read TGTGCCAGCAGTTTCACCCGCAAAGGACAGGCCCGGTCGTGGACCCAGTACTTC. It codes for CASSFTRKGQARSWTQYF.

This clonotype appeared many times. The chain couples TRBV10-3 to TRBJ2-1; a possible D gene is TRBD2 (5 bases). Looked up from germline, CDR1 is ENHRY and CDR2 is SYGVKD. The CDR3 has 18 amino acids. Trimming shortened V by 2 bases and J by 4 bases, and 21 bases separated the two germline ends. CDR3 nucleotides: TGTGCCATCAGTGAGCCCTCCGGACTGAACACGGTTTACAATGAGCAGTTCTTC. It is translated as CAISEPSGLNTVYNEQFF.

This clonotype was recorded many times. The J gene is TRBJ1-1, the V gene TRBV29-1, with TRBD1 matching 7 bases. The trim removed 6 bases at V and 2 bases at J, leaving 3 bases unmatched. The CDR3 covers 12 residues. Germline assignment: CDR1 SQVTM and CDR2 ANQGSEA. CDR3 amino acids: CSVDRVNTEAFF. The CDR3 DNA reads TGCAGCGTCGACAGGGTTAACACTGAAGCTTTCTTT.

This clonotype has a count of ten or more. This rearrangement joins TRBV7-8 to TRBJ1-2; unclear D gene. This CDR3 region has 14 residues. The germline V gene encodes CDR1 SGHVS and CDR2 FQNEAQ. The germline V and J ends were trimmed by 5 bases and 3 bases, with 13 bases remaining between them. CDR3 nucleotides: TGTGCCAGCAGCCGGAGTGGGTCTGACTATGGCTACACCTTC. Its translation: CASSRSGSDYGYTF. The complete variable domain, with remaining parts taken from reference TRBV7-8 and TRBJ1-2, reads GAGVSQSPRYKVAKRGQDVALRCDPISGHVSLFWYQQALGQGPEFLTYFQNEAQLDKSGLPSDRFFAERPEGSVSTLKIQRTQQEDSAVYLCASSRSGSDYGYTFGSGTRLTVV.

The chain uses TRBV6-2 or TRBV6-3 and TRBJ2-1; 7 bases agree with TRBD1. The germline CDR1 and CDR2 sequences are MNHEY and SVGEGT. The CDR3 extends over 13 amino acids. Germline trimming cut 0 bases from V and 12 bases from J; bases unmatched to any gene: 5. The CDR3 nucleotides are TGTGCCAGCAGTTACTCGAGGGACAGCCCGCAGTTCTTC. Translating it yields CASSYSRDSPQFF.

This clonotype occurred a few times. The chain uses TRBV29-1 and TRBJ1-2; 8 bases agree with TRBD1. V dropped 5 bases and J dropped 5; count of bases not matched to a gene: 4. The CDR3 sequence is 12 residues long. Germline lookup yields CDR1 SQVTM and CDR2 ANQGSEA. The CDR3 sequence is CSVWGQAYGYTF. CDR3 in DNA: TGCAGCGTTTGGGGACAGGCTTATGGCTACACCTTC.